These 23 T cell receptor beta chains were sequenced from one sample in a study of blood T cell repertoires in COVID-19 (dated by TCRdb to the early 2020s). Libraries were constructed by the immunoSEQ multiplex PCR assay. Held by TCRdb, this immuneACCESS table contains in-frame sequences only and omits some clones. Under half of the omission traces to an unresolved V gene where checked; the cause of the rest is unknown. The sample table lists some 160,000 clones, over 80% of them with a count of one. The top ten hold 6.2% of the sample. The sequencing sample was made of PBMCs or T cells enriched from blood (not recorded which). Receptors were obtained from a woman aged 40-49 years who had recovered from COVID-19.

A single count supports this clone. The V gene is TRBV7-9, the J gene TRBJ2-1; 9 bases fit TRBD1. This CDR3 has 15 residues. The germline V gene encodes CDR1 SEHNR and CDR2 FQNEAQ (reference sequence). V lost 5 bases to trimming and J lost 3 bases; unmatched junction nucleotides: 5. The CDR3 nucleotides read TGTGCCAGCAGCCGACGGGACAGGGACTACAATGAGCAGTTCTTC. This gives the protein CASSRRDRDYNEQFF.

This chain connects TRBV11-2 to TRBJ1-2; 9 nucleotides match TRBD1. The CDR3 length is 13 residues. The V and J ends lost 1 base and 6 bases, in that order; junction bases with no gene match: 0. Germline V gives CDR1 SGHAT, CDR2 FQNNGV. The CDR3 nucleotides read TGTGCCAGCAGCTTAGGGACAGGGGATGGCTACACCTTC. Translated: CASSLGTGDGYTF.

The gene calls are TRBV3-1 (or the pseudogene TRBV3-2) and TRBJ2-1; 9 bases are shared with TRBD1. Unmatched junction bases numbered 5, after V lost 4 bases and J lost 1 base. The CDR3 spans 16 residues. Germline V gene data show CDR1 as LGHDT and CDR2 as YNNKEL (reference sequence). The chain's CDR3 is CASSRTGTGSYNEQFF. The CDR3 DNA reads TGTGCCAGCAGCCGAACCGGGACAGGGTCCTACAATGAGCAGTTCTTC.

The CDR3 DNA sequence: TGCAGTGCTAGTTCGGTGATACGTAAGAATGAGCAGTTCTTC. Residues: CSASSVIRKNEQFF. The chain joins TRBV20-1 to TRBJ2-1; D gene ambiguous. The germline V gene encodes CDR1 DFQATT and CDR2 SNEGSKA (reference sequence). CDR3 length: 14 residues. The V and J ends lost 3 bases and 7 bases respectively, with 16 bases between them.

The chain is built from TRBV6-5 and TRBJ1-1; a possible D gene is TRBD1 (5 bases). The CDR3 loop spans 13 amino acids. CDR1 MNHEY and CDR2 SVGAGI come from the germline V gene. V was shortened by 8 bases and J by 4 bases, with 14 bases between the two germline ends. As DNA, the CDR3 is TGTGCCAGCCGATTGGGGCAAGGCACTGAAGCTTTCTTT. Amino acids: CASRLGQGTEAFF.

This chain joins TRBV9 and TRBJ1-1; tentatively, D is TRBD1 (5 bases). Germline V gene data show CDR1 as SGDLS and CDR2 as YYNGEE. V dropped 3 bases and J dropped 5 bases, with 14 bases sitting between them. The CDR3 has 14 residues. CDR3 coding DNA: TGTGCCAGCAGCGGAACCGGAGGGGATACTGAAGCTTTCTTT. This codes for CASSGTGGDTEAFF.

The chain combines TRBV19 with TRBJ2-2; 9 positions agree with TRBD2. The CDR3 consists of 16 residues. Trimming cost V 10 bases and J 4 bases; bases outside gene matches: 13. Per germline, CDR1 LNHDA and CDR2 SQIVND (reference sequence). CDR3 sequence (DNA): TGTGCCACCTGTACCTCAGCGGGAGGAGGCACCGGGGAGCTGTTTTTT. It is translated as CATCTSAGGGTGELFF.

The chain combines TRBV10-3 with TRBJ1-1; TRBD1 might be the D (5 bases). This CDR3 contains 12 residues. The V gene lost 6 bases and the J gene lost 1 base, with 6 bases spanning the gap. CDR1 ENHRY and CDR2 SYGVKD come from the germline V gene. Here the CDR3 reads CAIRGGNTEAFF. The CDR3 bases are TGTGCCATCAGGGGGGGGAACACTGAAGCTTTCTTT.

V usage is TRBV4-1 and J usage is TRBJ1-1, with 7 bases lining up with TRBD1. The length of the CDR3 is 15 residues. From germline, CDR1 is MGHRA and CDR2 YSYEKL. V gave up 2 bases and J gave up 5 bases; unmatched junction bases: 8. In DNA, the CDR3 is TGCGCCAGCAGCCAACTCGTACAGGGGACGACTGAAGCTTTCTTT. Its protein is CASSQLVQGTTEAFF.

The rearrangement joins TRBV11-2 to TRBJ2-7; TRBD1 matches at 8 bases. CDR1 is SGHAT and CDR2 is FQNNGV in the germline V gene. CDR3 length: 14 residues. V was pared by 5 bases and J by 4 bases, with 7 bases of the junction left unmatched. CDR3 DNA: TGTGCCAGCAGCAGTCTCCGGGACAGGTACGAGCAGTACTTC. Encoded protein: CASSSLRDRYEQYF. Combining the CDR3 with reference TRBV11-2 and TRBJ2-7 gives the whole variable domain EAGVAQSPRYKIIEKRQSVAFWCNPISGHATLYWYQQILGQGPKLLIQFQNNGVVDDSQLPKDRFSAERLKGVDSTLKIQPAKLEDSAVYLCASSSLRDRYEQYFGPGTRLTVT.

The CDR3 loop reads CAWSVTREGNSPLHF. For the CDR3, the DNA is TGTGCCTGGAGTGTAACCAGGGAAGGGAATTCACCCCTCCACTTT. The rearrangement uses TRBV30 and TRBJ1-6; possible D gene TRBD1, 5 bases. The CDR3 length is 15 residues. V lost 0 bases to trimming and J lost 7 bases, with 13 bases between them. Germline CDR1 reads GTSNPN; CDR2 reads SVGIG (reference sequence).

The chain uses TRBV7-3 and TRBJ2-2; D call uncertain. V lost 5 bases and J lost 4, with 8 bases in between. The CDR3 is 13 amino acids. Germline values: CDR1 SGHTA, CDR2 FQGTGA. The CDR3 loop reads CASSGASTGELFF. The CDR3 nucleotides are TGTGCCAGCAGCGGAGCCAGCACCGGGGAGCTGTTTTTT.

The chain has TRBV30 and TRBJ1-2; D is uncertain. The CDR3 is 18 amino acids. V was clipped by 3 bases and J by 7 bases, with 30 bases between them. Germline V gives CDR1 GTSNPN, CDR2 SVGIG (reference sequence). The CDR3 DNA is TGTGCCTGGAGCGGACCCGCCGATCAAGGCTTTCGGACTATTGGCTACACCTTC. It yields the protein CAWSGPADQGFRTIGYTF.

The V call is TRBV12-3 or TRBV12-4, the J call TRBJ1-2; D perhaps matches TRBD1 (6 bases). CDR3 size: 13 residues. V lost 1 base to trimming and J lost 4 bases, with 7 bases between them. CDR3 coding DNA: TGTGCCAGCAGTTTAGGCAGGGGCTATGGCTACACCTTC. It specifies CASSLGRGYGYTF.

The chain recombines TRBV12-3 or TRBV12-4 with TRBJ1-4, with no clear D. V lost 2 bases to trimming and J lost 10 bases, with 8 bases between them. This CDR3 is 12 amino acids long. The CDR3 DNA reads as TGTGCCAGCAGTTTACCCAGTGGAAAACTGTTTTTT. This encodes CASSLPSGKLFF.

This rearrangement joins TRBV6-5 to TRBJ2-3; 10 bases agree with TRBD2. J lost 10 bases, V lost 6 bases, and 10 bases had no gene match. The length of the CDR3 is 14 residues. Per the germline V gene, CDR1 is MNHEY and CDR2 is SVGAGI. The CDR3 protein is CASRLRASGGAQYF. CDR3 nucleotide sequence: TGTGCCAGCAGACTACGCGCTAGCGGGGGCGCGCAGTATTTT.

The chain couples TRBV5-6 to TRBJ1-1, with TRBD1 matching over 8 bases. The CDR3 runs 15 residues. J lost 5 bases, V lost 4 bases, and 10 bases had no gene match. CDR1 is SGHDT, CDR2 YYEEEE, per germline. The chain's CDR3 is CASSTWTGRVTEAFF. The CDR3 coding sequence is TGTGCCAGCAGCACCTGGACAGGGAGGGTGACTGAAGCTTTCTTT.

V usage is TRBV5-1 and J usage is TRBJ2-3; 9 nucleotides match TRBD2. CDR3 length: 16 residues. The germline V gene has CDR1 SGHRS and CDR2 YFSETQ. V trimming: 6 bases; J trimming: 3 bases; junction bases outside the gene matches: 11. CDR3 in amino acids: CASTDGAGGRTDTQYF. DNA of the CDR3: TGCGCCAGCACTGACGGGGCGGGGGGGCGAACAGATACGCAGTATTTT.

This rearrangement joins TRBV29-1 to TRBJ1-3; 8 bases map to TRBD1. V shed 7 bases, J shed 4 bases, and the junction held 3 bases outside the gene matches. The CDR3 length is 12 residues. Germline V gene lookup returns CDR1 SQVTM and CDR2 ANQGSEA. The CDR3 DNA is TGCAGCGGGACAGGGTTAGGAAACACCATATATTTT. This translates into CSGTGLGNTIYF.

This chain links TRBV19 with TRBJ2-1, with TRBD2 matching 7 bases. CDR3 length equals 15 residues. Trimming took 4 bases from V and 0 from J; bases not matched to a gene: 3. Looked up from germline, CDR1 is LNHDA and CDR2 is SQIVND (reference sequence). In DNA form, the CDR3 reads TGTGCCAGTAGTAAAGGACTAGGCTCCTACAATGAGCAGTTCTTC. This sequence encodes CASSKGLGSYNEQFF. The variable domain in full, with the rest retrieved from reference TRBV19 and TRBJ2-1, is DGGITQSPKYLFRKEGQNVTLSCEQNLNHDAMYWYRQDPGQGLRLIYYSQIVNDFQKGDIAEGYSVSREKKESFPLTVTSAQKNPTAFYLCASSKGLGSYNEQFFGPGTRLTVL.

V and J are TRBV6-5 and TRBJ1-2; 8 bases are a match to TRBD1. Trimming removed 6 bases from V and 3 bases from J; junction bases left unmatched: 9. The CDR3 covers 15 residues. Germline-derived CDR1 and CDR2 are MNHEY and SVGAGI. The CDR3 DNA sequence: TGTGCCAGCAGCCTCGGGACAGGACCTGACTATGGCTACACCTTC. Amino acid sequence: CASSLGTGPDYGYTF.

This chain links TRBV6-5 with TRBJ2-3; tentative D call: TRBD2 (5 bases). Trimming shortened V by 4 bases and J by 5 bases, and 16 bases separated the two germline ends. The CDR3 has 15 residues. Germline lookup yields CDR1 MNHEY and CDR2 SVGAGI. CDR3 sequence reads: CASSLERTRGDTQYF. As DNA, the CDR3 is TGTGCCAGCAGTTTAGAGCGGACTCGGGGAGATACGCAGTATTTT.

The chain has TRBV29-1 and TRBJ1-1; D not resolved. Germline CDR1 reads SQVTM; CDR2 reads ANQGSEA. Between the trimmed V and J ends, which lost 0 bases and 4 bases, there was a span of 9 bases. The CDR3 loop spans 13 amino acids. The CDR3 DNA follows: TGCAGCGTTGAAGATGGAGGACTCACTGAAGCTTTCTTT. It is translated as CSVEDGGLTEAFF. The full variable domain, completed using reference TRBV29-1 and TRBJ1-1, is SAVISQKPSRDICQRGTSLTIQCQVDSQVTMMFWYRQQPGQSLTLIATANQGSEATYESGFVIDKFPISRPNLTFSTLTVSNMSPEDSSIYLCSVEDGGLTEAFFGQGTRLTVV.